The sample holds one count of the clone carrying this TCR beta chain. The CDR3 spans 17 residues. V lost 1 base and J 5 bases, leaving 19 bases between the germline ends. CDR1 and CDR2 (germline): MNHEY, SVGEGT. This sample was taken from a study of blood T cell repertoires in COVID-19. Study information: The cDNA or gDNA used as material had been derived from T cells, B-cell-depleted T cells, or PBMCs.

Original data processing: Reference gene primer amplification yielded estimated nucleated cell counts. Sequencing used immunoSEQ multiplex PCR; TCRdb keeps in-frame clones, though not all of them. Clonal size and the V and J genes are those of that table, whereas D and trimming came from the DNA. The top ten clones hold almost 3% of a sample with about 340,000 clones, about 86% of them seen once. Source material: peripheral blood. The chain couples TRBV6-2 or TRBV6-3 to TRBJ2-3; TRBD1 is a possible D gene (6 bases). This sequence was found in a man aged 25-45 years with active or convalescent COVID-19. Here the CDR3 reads CASSYFRGQGHGDTQYF. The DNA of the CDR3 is TGTGCCAGCAGTTACTTCCGAGGGCAGGGACATGGAGATACGCAGTATTTT.